This T cell receptor beta chain stems from a study of blood T cells in healthy people across ages. General study points: Among long-lived donors, naive CD4+ cells were more numerous and diversity higher than in aged donors. A conclusive naive versus antigen-experienced comparison was prevented by the unsorted PBMCs.

A J-beta primer mix and a sample-barcoded 5' primer were used in a second PCR of about 7 to 12 cycles. TCRdb analysed the 5' RACE reads with MiXCR anew, one entry per CDR3 protein. The sample has 700,000 to 1,000,000 distinct CDR3 sequences; approximately 48% are singletons. Turning to this clonotype: Its target is not known.

At least 6.5 million PBMCs were isolated per sample. This CDR3 is built from 15 residues. CDR1 and CDR2 from the germline V gene are DFQATT and SNEGSKA (reference sequence). Trimming removed 6 bases from V and 0 bases from J, with 17 bases in between. The receptor was derived from a man aged 60 to 69 in good health. The chain joins TRBV20-1 to TRBJ2-5; D may correspond to TRBD1 or TRBD2 (6 bases each). Sample: blood. As DNA, the CDR3 is TGCAGTGCGACTAGAACAGGGAAAGACCAAGAGACCCAGTACTTC. Protein sequence: CSATRTGKDQETQYF.